This entry lists 29 T cell receptor beta chains sequenced from one sample in a study of CD8 T cells in Susac syndrome (dated by TCRdb to the late 2010s). Library method: the immunoSEQ multiplex PCR assay. RNA was extracted using the RNeasy kit, and 0.5 to 1 microgram was reverse transcribed with random hexamers. TCRdb passed the public sequencing reads through fastp at Q25 and MiXCR, retaining productive beta sequences. Rows are unified per CDR3 protein, each entry keeping the most common DNA and genes. This sample has around 160,000 distinct CDR3 sequences in its table, and around 93% of those were observed once. The leading ten clones occupy about 0.14% of the sample. The sample comprised CD4+ T cells from PBMCs. Every receptor here comes from a human donor in good health.

This clonotype has only one observation. V and J are TRBV23-1 and TRBJ1-6; D is unresolved. TRBV23-1 is classed as an ORF, of uncertain function. The CDR3 extends over 13 amino acids. V gave up 10 bases and J gave up 6 bases, with 13 bases separating them. CDR3 sequence (DNA): TGCGCCATTACACGGGGAATTAATTCACCCCTCCACTTT. It specifies CAITRGINSPLHF.

V and J are TRBV5-1 and TRBJ2-3; no firm D call. CDR1 and CDR2 (germline): SGHRS, YFSETQ. This CDR3 region has 15 residues. Trimming stripped 4 bases from V and 1 base from J, with 13 bases between. The CDR3 protein is CASSLAVSGTDTQYF. As DNA, the CDR3 is TGCGCCAGCAGCCTCGCGGTCTCGGGCACAGATACGCAGTATTTT.

The chain is built from TRBV9 and TRBJ1-2; 7 bases map to TRBD1. Trimming at V came to 0 bases and at J to 0 bases, leaving 11 bases not matched to a gene. The CDR3 contains 18 residues. CDR1 and CDR2 from the germline V gene are SGDLS and YYNGEE. CDR3 bases: TGTGCCAGCAGCGTAGGGGACAGCAGTACGGGATCTAACTATGGCTACACCTTC. Encoded protein: CASSVGDSSTGSNYGYTF. The entire variable domain, with the rest obtained from reference TRBV9 and TRBJ1-2, is as follows: DSGVTQTPKHLITATGQRVTLRCSPRSGDLSVYWYQQSLDQGLQFLIQYYNGEERAKGNILERFSAQQFPDLHSELNLSSLELGDSALYFCASSVGDSSTGSNYGYTFGSGTRLTVV.

The rearrangement links TRBV5-1 to TRBJ2-7; D is perhaps TRBD1 (7 bases). The CDR3 contains 14 residues. Looked up from germline, CDR1 is SGHRS and CDR2 is YFSETQ. V was shortened by 3 bases and J by 6 bases, with 16 bases between the two germline ends. This CDR3 is CASSSTAGGSEQYF. The CDR3 DNA is TGCGCCAGCAGCTCGACGGCAGGGGGGTCCGAGCAGTACTTC.

This chain joins TRBV29-1 and TRBJ1-1; D possibly corresponds to TRBD1 (5 bases). Trimming left V 6 bases short and J 0 bases short, with 11 bases between. The CDR3 is 13 residues long. CDR1 is SQVTM and CDR2 is ANQGSEA in the germline V gene. CDR3 amino acids: CSVSTAMNTEAFF. CDR3 bases: TGCAGCGTCTCGACAGCTATGAACACTGAAGCTTTCTTT. The full variable domain, in which reference TRBV29-1 and TRBJ1-1 provide the parts outside the CDR3, is SAVISQKPSRDICQRGTSLTIQCQVDSQVTMMFWYRQQPGQSLTLIATANQGSEATYESGFVIDKFPISRPNLTFSTLTVSNMSPEDSSIYLCSVSTAMNTEAFFGQGTRLTVV.

This clonotype has just one count. The gene calls are TRBV10-3 and TRBJ2-1, with TRBD1 matching 9 bases. CDR3 length: 14 residues. Unmatched junction bases numbered 7, after V lost 4 bases and J lost 9 bases. CDR1 is ENHRY and CDR2 is SYGVKD in the germline V gene. Here the CDR3 reads CAISGQGDRGEQFF. DNA of the CDR3: TGTGCCATCAGTGGACAGGGGGACCGGGGTGAGCAGTTCTTC.

In nucleotides, the CDR3 is TGTGCCAGCAGCCCATTGACTAGCACAGATACGCAGTATTTT. Amino acid sequence: CASSPLTSTDTQYF. The V and J genes are TRBV7-9 and TRBJ2-3; the D is unclear. With 5 bases removed from V and 0 bases from J, the gap between germline ends came to 9 bases. The CDR3 has 14 residues. Per germline, CDR1 SEHNR and CDR2 FQNEAQ (reference sequence).

This chain connects TRBV20-1 to TRBJ1-4, with 7 bases lining up with TRBD1. The CDR3 totals 13 residues. V shed 6 bases, J shed 4 bases, and the junction held 5 bases outside the gene matches. CDR1 and CDR2 from the germline V gene are DFQATT and SNEGSKA (reference sequence). CDR3 sequence: CSAPGQINEKLFF. In DNA form, the CDR3 reads TGCAGTGCCCCGGGACAGATTAATGAAAAACTGTTTTTT.

V is TRBV19 and J is TRBJ2-1, with 7 bases fitting TRBD2. The CDR3 totals 15 residues. Germline lookup yields CDR1 LNHDA and CDR2 SQIVND (reference sequence). J lost 0 bases, V lost 8 bases, and 7 bases had no gene match. As DNA, the CDR3 is TGTGCCAGTTATAGAGCGGGGTTCTCCTACAATGAGCAGTTCTTC. Residues: CASYRAGFSYNEQFF.

The chain carries TRBV29-1 and TRBJ2-5; 8 bases fit TRBD1. Germline V gives CDR1 SQVTM, CDR2 ANQGSEA. With 3 bases clipped from V and 1 base from J, the junction kept 7 bases outside the gene matches. The CDR3 is made up of 15 amino acids. The CDR3 spells CSVDDTGQVQETQYF. In DNA, the CDR3 is TGCAGCGTTGACGATACGGGACAGGTCCAAGAGACCCAGTACTTC.

This chain connects TRBV6-6 to TRBJ2-7, with TRBD1 identical over 9 bases. Germline CDR1 and CDR2: MNHNY and SVGAGI (reference sequence). The CDR3 totals 16 residues. V shed 4 bases and J 2 bases; nucleotides not matched to a gene: 9. The CDR3 nucleotides are TGTGCCAGCAGTTTTAGGGACAGGGCTTTCCCCTACGAGCAGTACTTC. This sequence encodes CASSFRDRAFPYEQYF.

This chain links TRBV6-5 with TRBJ2-3, with a weak D call TRBD1 (7 bases). V was shortened by 6 bases and J by 12 bases, with 19 bases between the two germline ends. This CDR3 is 13 amino acids long. CDR1 is MNHEY and CDR2 is SVGAGI in the germline V gene. CDR3 loop: CASSPVGGGAQYF. CDR3 DNA sequence: TGTGCCAGCAGCCCGGTAGGGGGCGGGGCCCAGTATTTT.

The V call is TRBV5-1, the J call TRBJ1-1; D not certain. V was trimmed by 3 bases and J by 1 base, leaving 10 bases between them. CDR3 length equals 14 residues. The germline V gene has CDR1 SGHRS and CDR2 YFSETQ. CDR3: CASSWGAGNTEAFF. CDR3 DNA sequence: TGCGCCAGCAGCTGGGGTGCGGGGAACACTGAAGCTTTCTTT.

The chain carries TRBV20-1 and TRBJ2-1; TRBD2 agrees at 9 bases. The V gene's germline CDR1 is DFQATT and CDR2 SNEGSKA (reference sequence). CDR3 length equals 13 residues. J was trimmed by 3 bases and V by 4 bases; bases with no gene match: 1. CDR3 coding DNA: TGCAGTGCTAATAGCGGGGGCTACAATGAGCAGTTCTTC. Protein product: CSANSGGYNEQFF.

As DNA, the CDR3 is TGTGCCAGCAGCCAGGGAACCTCTGGGGCCAACGTCCTGACTTTC. It yields the protein CASSQGTSGANVLTF. The chain uses TRBV14 and TRBJ2-6; D remains ambiguous. V lost 3 bases and J lost 0, with 6 bases in between. The CDR3 runs 15 residues. Per the germline V gene, CDR1 is SGHDN and CDR2 is FVKESK.

This chain uses TRBV29-1 with TRBJ2-7, with D perhaps matching TRBD1 (6 bases). There are 12 residues in the CDR3. Germline V gene sequence: CDR1 SQVTM, CDR2 ANQGSEA. V shed 5 bases and J shed 1 base, with 9 bases lying between them. In DNA, the CDR3 is TGCAGCGTTAAACAGGGATCCTACGAGCAGTACTTC. Encoded protein: CSVKQGSYEQYF.

This chain uses TRBV3-1 with TRBJ1-5; D ambiguous. Trimming took 4 bases from V and 0 from J, leaving 4 bases between them. Germline assignment: CDR1 LGHDT and CDR2 YNNKEL (reference sequence). CDR3 length: 13 amino acids. The CDR3 here is CASSLYSNQPQHF. The CDR3 DNA is TGTGCCAGCAGCCTCTATAGCAATCAGCCCCAGCATTTT.

The chain couples TRBV20-1 to TRBJ1-4; 9 bases map to TRBD1. CDR3 length: 13 residues. The germline gives CDR1 DFQATT, CDR2 SNEGSKA (reference sequence). V dropped 4 bases and J dropped 7; count of bases not matched to a gene: 4. CDR3 DNA sequence: TGCAGTGCTATCGACAGGGGGGCTGAAAAACTGTTTTTT. Residues: CSAIDRGAEKLFF.

The chain recombines TRBV7-9 with TRBJ1-1; TRBD1 is a possible D gene (6 bases). Germline V gene sequence: CDR1 SEHNR, CDR2 FQNEAQ (reference sequence). The CDR3 spans 13 residues. V lost 5 bases to trimming and J lost 1 base, with 8 bases between them. CDR3 sequence: CASSRTENTEAFF. In DNA form, the CDR3 reads TGTGCCAGCAGCCGGACAGAGAACACTGAAGCTTTCTTT.

This clonotype occurred once. The chain uses TRBV10-2 and TRBJ2-5; 10 positions agree with TRBD2. The V segment lost 2 bases and the J segment 5 bases; nucleotides outside the gene matches: 5. This CDR3 spans 15 amino acids. Germline V gene data show CDR1 as WSHSY and CDR2 as SAAADI. The CDR3 reads CASSEPAGGLETQYF. The CDR3 DNA follows: TGCGCCAGCAGTGAGCCAGCGGGGGGGCTTGAGACCCAGTACTTC.

The genes are TRBV5-1 and TRBJ2-1; 7 bases fit TRBD1. Unmatched junction bases numbered 1, after V lost 0 bases and J lost 1 base. This CDR3 comprises 15 residues. Looked up from germline, CDR1 is SGHRS and CDR2 is YFSETQ. This CDR3 is CASSLGDRSYNEQFF. CDR3 nucleotides: TGCGCCAGCAGCTTGGGGGACAGATCCTACAATGAGCAGTTCTTC.

The rearrangement links TRBV6-5 to TRBJ2-5, with 7 bases identical to TRBD1. The CDR3 runs 13 residues. The V segment lost 5 bases and the J segment 5 bases; nucleotides outside the gene matches: 5. Per the germline V gene, CDR1 is MNHEY and CDR2 is SVGAGI. CDR3 region: CASSAQGRETQYF. The CDR3, as DNA: TGTGCCAGCAGTGCACAGGGGCGCGAGACCCAGTACTTC.

The rearrangement links TRBV7-9 to TRBJ2-5; D ambiguous. Germline CDR1 SEHNR, CDR2 FQNEAQ (reference sequence). V gave up 10 bases and J gave up 2 bases, with 5 bases separating them. The CDR3 runs to 10 residues. The CDR3, as DNA: TGTGCCACCTCACAAGAGACCCAGTACTTC. Its translation: CATSQETQYF.

The chain carries TRBV3-1 and TRBJ2-2; maybe TRBD2 (6 bases). The CDR3 sequence is 15 residues long. The germline V and J ends were trimmed by 2 bases and 6 bases, with 13 bases remaining between them. CDR1 LGHDT and CDR2 YNNKEL come from the germline V gene (reference sequence). DNA for the CDR3: TGTGCCAGCAGCCAAATGAGGACGGGGGCCGGGGAGCTGTTTTTT. Its protein is CASSQMRTGAGELFF.

The chain combines TRBV27 with TRBJ2-7, with 7 bases that match TRBD1. The trim removed 2 bases at V and 4 bases at J, leaving 14 bases unmatched. The length of the CDR3 is 17 residues. Germline V lookup: CDR1 MNHEY, CDR2 SMNVEV (reference sequence). CDR3: CASSLESIPGQTYEQYF. CDR3 coding DNA: TGTGCCAGCAGTTTAGAAAGTATCCCGGGACAGACGTACGAGCAGTACTTC.

This rearrangement joins TRBV5-4 to TRBJ2-2, with D possibly TRBD1 on 6 matching bases. The germline V gene has CDR1 SGHNT and CDR2 YYREEE (reference sequence). V was shortened by 1 base and J by 5 bases, with 12 bases between the two germline ends. The CDR3 consists of 15 residues. This CDR3 is CASSLNSQGTGELFF. The CDR3 nucleotides are TGTGCCAGCAGCTTGAATTCCCAGGGGACCGGGGAGCTGTTTTTT.

This chain joins TRBV18 and TRBJ1-5, with TRBD1 matching 8 bases. Germline CDR1 and CDR2: KGHSH and LQKENI. Losses at the gene ends were 6 bases for V and 7 bases for J; bases not matched to a gene: 5. The CDR3 has 13 amino acids. The CDR3 here is CASSSDREQPQHF. Here the CDR3 DNA reads TGTGCCAGCTCGTCGGACAGGGAGCAGCCCCAGCATTTT.

This clonotype was counted a single time. The gene calls are TRBV2 and TRBJ1-2; D possibly corresponds to TRBD1 (6 bases). The V end was cut by 7 bases, the J end by 2 bases, with 8 bases between. The length of the CDR3 is 12 residues. Germline lookup yields CDR1 SNHLY and CDR2 FYNNEI. The CDR3 DNA is TGTGCCAGCACCCAGGGGAACTATGGCTACACCTTC. It translates to CASTQGNYGYTF.

The gene calls are TRBV6-2 or TRBV6-3 and TRBJ2-3; TRBD1 is a possible D gene (5 bases). CDR3 size: 14 residues. CDR1 and CDR2 (germline): MNHEY, SVGEGT. V was clipped by 6 bases and J by 3 bases, with 13 bases between them. The CDR3 loop is CASSIGVGTDTQYF. The CDR3 region has the DNA TGTGCCAGCAGCATAGGGGTCGGGACAGATACGCAGTATTTT.